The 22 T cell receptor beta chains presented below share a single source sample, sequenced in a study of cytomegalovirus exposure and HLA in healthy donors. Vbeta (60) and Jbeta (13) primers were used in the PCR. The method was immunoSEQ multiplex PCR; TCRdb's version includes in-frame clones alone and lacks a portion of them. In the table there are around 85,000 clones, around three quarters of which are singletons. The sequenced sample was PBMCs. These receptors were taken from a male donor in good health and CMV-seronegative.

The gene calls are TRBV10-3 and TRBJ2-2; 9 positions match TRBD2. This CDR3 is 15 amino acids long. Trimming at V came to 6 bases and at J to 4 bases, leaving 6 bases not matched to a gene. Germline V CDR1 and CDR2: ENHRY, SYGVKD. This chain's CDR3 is CAIRISGSGTGELFF. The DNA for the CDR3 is TGTGCCATCAGGATTAGCGGGAGCGGCACCGGGGAGCTGTTTTTT.

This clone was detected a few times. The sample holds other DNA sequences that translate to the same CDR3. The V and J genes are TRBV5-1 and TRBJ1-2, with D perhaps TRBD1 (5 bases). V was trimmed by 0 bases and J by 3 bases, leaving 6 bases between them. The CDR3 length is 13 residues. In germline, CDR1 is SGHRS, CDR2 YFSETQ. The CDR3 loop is CASSLAGDYGYTF. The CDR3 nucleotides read TGCGCCAGCAGCTTGGCGGGGGACTATGGCTACACCTTC. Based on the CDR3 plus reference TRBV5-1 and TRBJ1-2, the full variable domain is KAGVTQTPRYLIKTRGQQVTLSCSPISGHRSVSWYQQTPGQGLQFLFEYFSETQRNKGNFPGRFSGRQFSNSRSEMNVSTLELGDSALYLCASSLAGDYGYTFGSGTRLTVV.

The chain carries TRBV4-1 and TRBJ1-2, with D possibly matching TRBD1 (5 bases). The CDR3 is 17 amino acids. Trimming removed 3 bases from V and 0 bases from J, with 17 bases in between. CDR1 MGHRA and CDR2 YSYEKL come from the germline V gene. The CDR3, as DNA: TGCGCCAGCAGCCACTTCCACGGGGGGGTGACTAACTATGGCTACACCTTC. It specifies CASSHFHGGVTNYGYTF.

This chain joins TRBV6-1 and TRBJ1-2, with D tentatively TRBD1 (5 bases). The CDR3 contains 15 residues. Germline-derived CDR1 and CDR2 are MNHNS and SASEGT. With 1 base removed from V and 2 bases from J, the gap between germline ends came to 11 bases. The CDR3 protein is CASSEGVSGNYGYTF. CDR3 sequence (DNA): TGTGCCAGCAGTGAAGGGGTGTCAGGGAACTATGGCTACACCTTC.

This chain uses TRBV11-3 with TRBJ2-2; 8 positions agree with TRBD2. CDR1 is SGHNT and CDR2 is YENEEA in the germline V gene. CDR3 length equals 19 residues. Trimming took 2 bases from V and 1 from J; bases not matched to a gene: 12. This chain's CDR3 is CASSLFGGTAGENTGELFF. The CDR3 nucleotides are TGTGCCAGCAGCTTATTCGGGGGAACAGCGGGGGAGAACACCGGGGAGCTGTTTTTT.

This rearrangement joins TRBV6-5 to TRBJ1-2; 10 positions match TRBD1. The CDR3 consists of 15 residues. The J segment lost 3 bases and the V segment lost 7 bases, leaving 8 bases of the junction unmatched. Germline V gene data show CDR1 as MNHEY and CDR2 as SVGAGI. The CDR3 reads CASKSTGTGDYGYTF. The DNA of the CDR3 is TGTGCCAGCAAAAGCACCGGGACAGGGGACTATGGCTACACCTTC.

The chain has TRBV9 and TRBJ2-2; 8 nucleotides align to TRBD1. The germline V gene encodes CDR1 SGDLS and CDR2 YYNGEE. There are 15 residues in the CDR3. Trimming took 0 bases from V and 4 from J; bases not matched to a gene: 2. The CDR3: CASSVAGQVTGELFF. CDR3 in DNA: TGTGCCAGCAGCGTAGCGGGACAGGTCACCGGGGAGCTGTTTTTT.

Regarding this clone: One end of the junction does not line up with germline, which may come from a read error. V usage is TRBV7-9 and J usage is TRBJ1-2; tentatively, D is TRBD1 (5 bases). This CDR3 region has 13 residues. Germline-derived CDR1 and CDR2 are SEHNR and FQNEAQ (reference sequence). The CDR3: CASSAHMDGNQGF. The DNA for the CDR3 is TGTGCCAGCAGCGCCCATATGGATGGGAACCAGGGCTTC.

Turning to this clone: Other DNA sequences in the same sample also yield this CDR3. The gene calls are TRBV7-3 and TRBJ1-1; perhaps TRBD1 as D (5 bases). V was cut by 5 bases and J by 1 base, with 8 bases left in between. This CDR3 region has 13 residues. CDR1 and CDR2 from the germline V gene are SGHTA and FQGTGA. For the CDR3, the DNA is TGTGCCAGCAGCCTTCAGGGGAACACTGAAGCTTTCTTT. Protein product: CASSLQGNTEAFF.

DNA for the CDR3: TGTGCCAGCAGGCGGATAGACAATGAGCAGTTCTTC. This sequence encodes CASRRIDNEQFF. V gene TRBV6-5 combines with J gene TRBJ2-1, with no clear D. The CDR3 has 12 amino acids. The germline CDR1 and CDR2 sequences are MNHEY and SVGAGI. The V end was cut by 6 bases, the J end by 5 bases, with 8 bases between.

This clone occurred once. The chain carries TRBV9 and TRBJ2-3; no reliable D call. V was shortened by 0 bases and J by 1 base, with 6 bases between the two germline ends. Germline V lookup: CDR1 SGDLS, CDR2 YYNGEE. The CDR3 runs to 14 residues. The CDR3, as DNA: TGTGCCAGCAGCGTAGAAACTCGCACAGATACGCAGTATTTT. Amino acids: CASSVETRTDTQYF.

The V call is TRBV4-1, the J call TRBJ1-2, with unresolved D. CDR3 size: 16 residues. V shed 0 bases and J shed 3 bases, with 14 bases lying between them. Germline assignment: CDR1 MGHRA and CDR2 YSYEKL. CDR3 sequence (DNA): TGCGCCAGCAGCCAAGAGCCGCGGGAGTGGGACTATGGCTACACCTTC. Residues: CASSQEPREWDYGYTF.

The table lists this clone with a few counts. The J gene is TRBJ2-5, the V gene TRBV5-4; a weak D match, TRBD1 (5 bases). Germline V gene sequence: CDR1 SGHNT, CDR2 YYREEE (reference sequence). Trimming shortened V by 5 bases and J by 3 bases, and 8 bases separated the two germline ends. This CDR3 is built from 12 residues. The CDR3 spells CASRGREETQYF. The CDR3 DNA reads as TGTGCCAGCAGAGGCAGGGAAGAGACCCAGTACTTC.

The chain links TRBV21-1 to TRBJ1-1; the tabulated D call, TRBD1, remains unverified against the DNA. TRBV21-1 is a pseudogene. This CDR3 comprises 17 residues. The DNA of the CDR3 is TGTGCCAGCAGCAAGGGACAGGGGGAACTTCCGAACACTGAAGCTTTCTTT. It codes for CASSKGQGELPNTEAFF.

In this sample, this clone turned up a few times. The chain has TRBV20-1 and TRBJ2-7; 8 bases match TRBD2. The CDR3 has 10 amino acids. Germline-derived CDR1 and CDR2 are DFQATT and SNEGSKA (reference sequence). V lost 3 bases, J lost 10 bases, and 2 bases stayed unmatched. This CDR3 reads CSASGTSQYF. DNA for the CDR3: TGCAGTGCTAGCGGGACTAGTCAGTACTTC.

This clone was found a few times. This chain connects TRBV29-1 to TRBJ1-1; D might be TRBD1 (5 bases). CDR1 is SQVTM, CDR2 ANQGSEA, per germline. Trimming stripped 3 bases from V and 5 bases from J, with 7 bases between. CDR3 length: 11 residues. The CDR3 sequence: CSVDRATEAFF. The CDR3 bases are TGCAGCGTTGACAGGGCTACTGAAGCTTTCTTT.

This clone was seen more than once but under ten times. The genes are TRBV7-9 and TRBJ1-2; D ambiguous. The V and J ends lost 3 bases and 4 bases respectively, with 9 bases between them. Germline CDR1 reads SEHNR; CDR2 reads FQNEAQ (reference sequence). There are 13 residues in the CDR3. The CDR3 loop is CASSFEGVYGYTF. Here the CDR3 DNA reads TGTGCCAGCAGCTTTGAAGGAGTCTATGGCTACACCTTC. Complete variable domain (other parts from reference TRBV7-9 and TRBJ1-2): DTGVSQNPRHKITKRGQNVTFRCDPISEHNRLYWYRQTLGQGPEFLTYFQNEAQLEKSRLLSDRFSAERPKGSFSTLEIQRTEQGDSAMYLCASSFEGVYGYTFGSGTRLTVV.

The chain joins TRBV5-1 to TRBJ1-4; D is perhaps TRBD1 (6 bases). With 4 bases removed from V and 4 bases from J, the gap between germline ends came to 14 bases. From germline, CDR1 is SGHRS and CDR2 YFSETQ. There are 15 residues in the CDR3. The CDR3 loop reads CASSRITGNNEKLFF. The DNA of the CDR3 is TGCGCCAGCAGCAGGATCACAGGGAATAATGAAAAACTGTTTTTT. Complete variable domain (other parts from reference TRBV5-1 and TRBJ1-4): KAGVTQTPRYLIKTRGQQVTLSCSPISGHRSVSWYQQTPGQGLQFLFEYFSETQRNKGNFPGRFSGRQFSNSRSEMNVSTLELGDSALYLCASSRITGNNEKLFFGSGTQLSVL.

The CDR3 DNA follows: TGTGCCATCAGCCCGGGTAGCAATCAGCCCCAGCATTTT. As protein: CAISPGSNQPQHF. This chain uses TRBV10-3 with TRBJ1-5, with D hard to call. The V end was cut by 6 bases, the J end by 0 bases, with 6 bases between. This CDR3 spans 13 amino acids. CDR1 ENHRY and CDR2 SYGVKD come from the germline V gene.

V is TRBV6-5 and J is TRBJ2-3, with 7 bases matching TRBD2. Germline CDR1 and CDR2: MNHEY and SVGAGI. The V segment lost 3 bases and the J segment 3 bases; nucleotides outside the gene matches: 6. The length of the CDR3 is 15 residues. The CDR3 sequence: CASSYGGRRTDTQYF. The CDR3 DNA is TGTGCCAGCAGTTATGGCGGGAGAAGGACAGATACGCAGTATTTT.

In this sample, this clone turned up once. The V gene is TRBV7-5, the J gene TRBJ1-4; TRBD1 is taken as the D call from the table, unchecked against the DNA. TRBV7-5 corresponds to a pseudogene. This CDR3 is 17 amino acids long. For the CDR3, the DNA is TGTGCCAGAACCCGTCCCGGGACAGAGAACGGGAATGAAAAACTGTTTTTT. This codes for CARTRPGTENGNEKLFF.

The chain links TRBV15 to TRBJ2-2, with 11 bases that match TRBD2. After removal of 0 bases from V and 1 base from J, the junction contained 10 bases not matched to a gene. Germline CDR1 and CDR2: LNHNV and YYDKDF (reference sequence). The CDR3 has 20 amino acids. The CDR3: CATSREKALGLAENTGELFF. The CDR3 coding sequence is TGTGCCACCAGCAGAGAGAAGGCCCTGGGACTAGCGGAGAACACCGGGGAGCTGTTTTTT.